This T cell receptor (beta chain) derives from a study of blood T cell repertoires in COVID-19. The CDR3 consists of 16 residues. The trim removed 6 bases at V and 0 bases at J, leaving 9 bases unmatched. From germline, CDR1 is SGHNT and CDR2 YYREEE (reference sequence). Data came from immunoSEQ multiplex PCR; TCRdb stores just in-frame clones and leaves some out. The table lists about 250,000 clones, under 90% of them singletons. This receptor was obtained from a middle-aged man who had recovered from COVID-19. Sequences were obtained from PBMCs or T cells enriched from blood (not recorded which). The genes are TRBV5-4 and TRBJ1-3, with 7 bases that match TRBD1. The CDR3 sequence is CASIQGGPDSGNTIYF. The CDR3 nucleotides are TGTGCCAGCATCCAGGGGGGCCCTGACTCTGGAAACACCATATATTTT.